This TCR beta chain is drawn from a study of blood T cell repertoires in COVID-19. Study details: Sites across the United States, Italy and Spain contributed samples from acute and convalescent COVID-19.

Using immunoSEQ multiplex PCR, the repertoire was profiled, and TCRdb retains in-frame clones only, with some absent. Of some 48,000 clones detected, around 80% appear once; the ten largest clones hold over 40%. Looked up from germline, CDR1 is LNHNV and CDR2 is YYDKDF (reference sequence). The J segment lost 9 bases and the V segment lost 3 bases, leaving 9 bases of the junction unmatched. The CDR3 contains 16 residues. This sequence originates from a human donor in a cohort sampled during active COVID-19. The sample consisted of peripheral blood. The rearrangement links TRBV15 to TRBJ2-1; the match to TRBD1 covers 12 bases. The CDR3 coding sequence is TGTGCCACCAGCAGCTGGGACAGGGGGCATTTACGTGAGCAGTTCTTC. Amino acids: CATSSWDRGHLREQFF.